This note documents a single TCR beta chain sequence. Its specificity is unknown. The source of the sample is a study of cytomegalovirus exposure and HLA in healthy donors. Overall study results and limits: Over 150 TCR beta chains were listed as cytomegalovirus-associated. There were some public TCRs occurring in many donors, but most TCR sequences were rare. The productive fraction for most TCR beta V segments was about 90% or about 30% in an earlier analysis.

In the PCR, 60 Vbeta and 13 Jbeta primers were used. Clones were sequenced by immunoSEQ multiplex PCR, and TCRdb holds only the in-frame ones, with some missing. The table counts about 40,000 clones; around 6.2% lies in the top ten. CDR1 LNHNV and CDR2 YYDKDF come from the germline V gene (reference sequence). The CDR3 has 12 residues. V was trimmed by 4 bases and J by 5 bases, leaving 8 bases between them. The sample consisted of PBMCs. The J gene is TRBJ1-2, the V gene TRBV15, with D uncertain. The receptor's source is a man under 40 in good health and CMV-seronegative. The CDR3 coding sequence is TGTGCCACCAGCAACATGGTGTATGGCTACACCTTC. Translation gives CATSNMVYGYTF.